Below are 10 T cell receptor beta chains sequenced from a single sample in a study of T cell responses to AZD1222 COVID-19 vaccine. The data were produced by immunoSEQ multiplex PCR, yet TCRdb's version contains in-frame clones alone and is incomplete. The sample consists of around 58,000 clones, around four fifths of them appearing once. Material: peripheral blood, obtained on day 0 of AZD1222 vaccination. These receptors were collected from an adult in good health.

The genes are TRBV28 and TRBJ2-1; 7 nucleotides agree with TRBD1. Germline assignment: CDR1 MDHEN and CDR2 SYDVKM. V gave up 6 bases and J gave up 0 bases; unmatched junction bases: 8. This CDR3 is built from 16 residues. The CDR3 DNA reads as TGTGCCAGCAGGGAACCAAGGGGGCCCTCCTACAATGAGCAGTTCTTC. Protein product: CASREPRGPSYNEQFF.

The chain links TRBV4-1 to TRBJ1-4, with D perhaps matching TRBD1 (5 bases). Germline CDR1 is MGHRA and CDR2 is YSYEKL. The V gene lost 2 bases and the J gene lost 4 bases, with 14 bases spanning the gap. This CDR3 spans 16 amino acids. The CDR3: CASSQITGTDNEKLFF. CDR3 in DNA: TGCGCCAGCAGCCAAATAACCGGGACTGATAATGAAAAACTGTTTTTT.

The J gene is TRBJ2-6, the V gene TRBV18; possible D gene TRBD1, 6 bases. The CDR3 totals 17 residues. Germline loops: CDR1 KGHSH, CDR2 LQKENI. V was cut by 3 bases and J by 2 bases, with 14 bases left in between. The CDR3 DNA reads TGTGCCAGCTCACCGCGTACAGGGAAGGCTGGGGCCAACGTCCTGACTTTC. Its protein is CASSPRTGKAGANVLTF.

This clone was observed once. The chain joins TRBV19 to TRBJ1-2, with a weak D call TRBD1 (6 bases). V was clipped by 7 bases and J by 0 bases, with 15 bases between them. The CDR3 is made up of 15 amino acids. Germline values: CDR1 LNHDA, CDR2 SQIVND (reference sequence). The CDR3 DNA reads TGTGCCAGTACCTATGACAGGTGGACTAACTATGGCTACACCTTC. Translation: CASTYDRWTNYGYTF.

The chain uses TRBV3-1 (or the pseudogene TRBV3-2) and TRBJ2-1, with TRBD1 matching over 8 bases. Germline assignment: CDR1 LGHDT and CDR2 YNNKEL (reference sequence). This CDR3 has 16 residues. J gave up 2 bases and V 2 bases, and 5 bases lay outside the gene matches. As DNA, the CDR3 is TGTGCCAGCAGCCAATACGTACAGGGGGCCTACAATGAGCAGTTCTTC. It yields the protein CASSQYVQGAYNEQFF.

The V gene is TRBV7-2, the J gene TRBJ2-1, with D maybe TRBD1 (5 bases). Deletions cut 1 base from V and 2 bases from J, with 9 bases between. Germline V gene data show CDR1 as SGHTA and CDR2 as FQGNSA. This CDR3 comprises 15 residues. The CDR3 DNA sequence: TGTGCCAGCAGCTTAGATCCCAGGGCCTACAATGAGCAGTTCTTC. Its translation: CASSLDPRAYNEQFF. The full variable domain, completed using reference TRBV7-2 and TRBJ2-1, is GAGVSQSPSNKVTEKGKDVELRCDPISGHTALYWYRQSLGQGLEFLIYFQGNSAPDKSGLPSDRFSAERTGGSVSTLTIQRTQQEDSAVYLCASSLDPRAYNEQFFGPGTRLTVL.

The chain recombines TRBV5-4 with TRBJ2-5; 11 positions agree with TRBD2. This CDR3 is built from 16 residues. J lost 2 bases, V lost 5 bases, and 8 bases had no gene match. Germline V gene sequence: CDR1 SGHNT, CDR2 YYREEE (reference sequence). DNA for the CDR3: TGTGCCAGCAGACCCGCTTTAGCGGGGGGGCAAGAGACCCAGTACTTC. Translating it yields CASRPALAGGQETQYF.

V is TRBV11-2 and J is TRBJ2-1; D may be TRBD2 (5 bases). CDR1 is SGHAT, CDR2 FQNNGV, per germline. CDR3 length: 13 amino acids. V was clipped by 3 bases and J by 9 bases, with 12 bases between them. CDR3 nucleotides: TGTGCCAGCAGCTTTGATTACCGGGGTGAGCAGTTCTTC. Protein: CASSFDYRGEQFF.

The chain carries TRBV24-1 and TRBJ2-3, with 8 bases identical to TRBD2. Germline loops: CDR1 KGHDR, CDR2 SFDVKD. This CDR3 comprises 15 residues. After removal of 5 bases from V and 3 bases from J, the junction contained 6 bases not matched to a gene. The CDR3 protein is CATSAGVAGTDTQYF. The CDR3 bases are TGTGCCACCAGTGCCGGGGTAGCGGGAACAGATACGCAGTATTTT.

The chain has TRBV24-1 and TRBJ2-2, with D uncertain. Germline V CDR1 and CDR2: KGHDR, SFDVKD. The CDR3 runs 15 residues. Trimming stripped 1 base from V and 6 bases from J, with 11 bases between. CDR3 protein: CATSDFRKGAGELFF. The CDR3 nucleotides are TGTGCCACCAGTGATTTCAGGAAAGGTGCCGGGGAGCTGTTTTTT.